The 23 T cell receptor beta chains given below trace back to one sample, sequenced in a study of early T cells in non-severe SARS-CoV-2 infection. TCRdb reanalysed the 5' RACE reads using MiXCR and keeps one entry per CDR3 protein. The sample records tens of thousands of distinct CDR3 sequences, more than 9.5% being singletons. The sequencing used whole blood, collected at baseline. Receptor source: an adult who was a healthcare worker with PCR-confirmed SARS-CoV-2 infection or an uninfected control (not recorded which).

This chain uses TRBV3-1 with TRBJ1-1; TRBD1 might be the D (5 bases). Trimming pared 1 base from V and 1 base from J, leaving 13 bases between. The CDR3 length is 16 residues. CDR1 and CDR2 from the germline V gene are LGHDT and YNNKEL (reference sequence). The CDR3 reads CASSQGAQGWNTEAFF. CDR3 DNA: TGTGCCAGCAGCCAAGGGGCCCAGGGCTGGAACACTGAAGCTTTCTTT.

The genes are TRBV7-2 and TRBJ2-7; TRBD2 matches at 8 bases. J lost 1 base, V lost 5 bases, and 7 bases had no gene match. The CDR3 has 15 residues. Per the germline V gene, CDR1 is SGHTA and CDR2 is FQGNSA. CDR3 sequence (DNA): TGTGCCAGCAGCCAACGACTAGCGAGTTCCTACGAGCAGTACTTC. Its protein product is CASSQRLASSYEQYF.

The sample holds many counts of this clonotype. The rearrangement links TRBV20-1 to TRBJ2-3; 8 nucleotides match TRBD1. Germline V gene lookup returns CDR1 DFQATT and CDR2 SNEGSKA (reference sequence). This CDR3 has 14 residues. After removal of 6 bases from V and 0 bases from J, the junction contained 5 bases not matched to a gene. CDR3 nucleotide sequence: TGCAGTGCCAAGGACAGGGTCAGCACAGATACGCAGTATTTT. This translates into CSAKDRVSTDTQYF.

This clonotype has only a few counts. The rearrangement joins TRBV20-1 to TRBJ2-7; the match to TRBD1 covers 7 bases. J gave up 0 bases and V 6 bases, and 5 bases lay outside the gene matches. The CDR3 covers 13 residues. Germline CDR1 reads DFQATT; CDR2 reads SNEGSKA (reference sequence). The chain's CDR3 is CSAAGQVSYEQYF. The CDR3 DNA follows: TGCAGTGCCGCCGGACAGGTCTCCTACGAGCAGTACTTC.

The chain employs TRBV10-3 and TRBJ2-2; D might be TRBD2 (5 bases). CDR1 and CDR2 (germline): ENHRY, SYGVKD. Trimming shortened V by 3 bases and J by 6 bases, and 11 bases separated the two germline ends. This CDR3 contains 14 residues. CDR3 amino acids: CAISDRGIPGELFF. As DNA, the CDR3 is TGTGCCATCAGTGACAGAGGGATCCCCGGGGAGCTGTTTTTT.

The genes are TRBV28 and TRBJ1-5; no reliable D call. Trimming took off 6 bases at V and 5 bases at J, with 5 bases between the two ends. The CDR3 extends over 11 amino acids. CDR1 and CDR2 from the germline V gene are MDHEN and SYDVKM. CDR3 sequence: CASSLDQPQHF. CDR3 nucleotides: TGTGCCAGCAGCTTAGATCAGCCCCAGCATTTT.

This clonotype occurred a few times. This rearrangement joins TRBV5-1 to TRBJ1-1; TRBD1 aligns across 9 bases. Germline V lookup: CDR1 SGHRS, CDR2 YFSETQ. The CDR3 runs to 14 residues. V shed 2 bases, J shed 5 bases, and the junction held 4 bases outside the gene matches. The CDR3 coding sequence is TGCGCCAGCAGCTTAGACAGGGGGAGAACTGAAGCTTTCTTT. Protein sequence: CASSLDRGRTEAFF.

This clonotype was recorded a few times. The V gene is TRBV2, the J gene TRBJ2-5; TRBD1 or TRBD2 may be the D gene (5 bases each). The CDR3 has 14 residues. Germline CDR1 reads SNHLY; CDR2 reads FYNNEI. The V and J ends lost 1 base and 2 bases respectively, with 8 bases between them. The chain's CDR3 is CASSEGGWQETQYF. CDR3 nucleotide sequence: TGTGCCAGCAGTGAAGGGGGGTGGCAAGAGACCCAGTACTTC.

The J gene is TRBJ2-4, the V gene TRBV24-1; possible D gene TRBD1, 6 bases. The CDR3 spans 14 residues. Germline V gene lookup returns CDR1 KGHDR and CDR2 SFDVKD. V lost 12 bases and J lost 6, with 20 bases in between. CDR3 residues: CAAQGSDSGNIQYF. The CDR3 DNA reads TGTGCCGCTCAGGGGTCGGATTCGGGAAACATTCAGTACTTC.

The chain joins TRBV5-6 to TRBJ2-3, with unresolved D. This CDR3 has 12 residues. Germline V gene sequence: CDR1 SGHDT, CDR2 YYEEEE. V lost 3 bases to trimming and J lost 6 bases, with 8 bases between them. Written as DNA, the CDR3 is TGTGCCAGCAGCTCCTTAGCTGATACGCAGTATTTT. Its protein is CASSSLADTQYF. The variable domain in full, with the rest retrieved from reference TRBV5-6 and TRBJ2-3, is DAGVTQSPTHLIKTRGQQVTLRCSPKSGHDTVSWYQQALGQGPQFIFQYYEEEERQRGNFPDRFSGHQFPNYSSELNVNALLLGDSALYLCASSSLADTQYFGPGTRLTVL.

CDR3 bases: TGTGCCAGCCGGGACAGAAACACCGGGGAGCTGTTTTTT. This codes for CASRDRNTGELFF. The chain recombines TRBV7-3 with TRBJ2-2, with 7 bases fitting TRBD1. The CDR3 length is 13 residues. After removal of 8 bases from V and 2 bases from J, the junction contained 2 bases not matched to a gene. In germline, CDR1 is SGHTA, CDR2 FQGTGA.

This clonotype was counted many times. The V gene is TRBV10-3, the J gene TRBJ2-3; no definite D call. The length of the CDR3 is 15 residues. Deletions cut 2 bases from V and 0 bases from J, with 9 bases between. Germline CDR1 reads ENHRY; CDR2 reads SYGVKD. The CDR3: CAISENPTSTDTQYF. CDR3 coding DNA: TGTGCCATCAGTGAGAACCCCACCAGCACAGATACGCAGTATTTT.

V gene TRBV5-1 combines with J gene TRBJ2-3; 7 bases are a match to TRBD1. V lost 5 bases and J lost 4; bases outside the gene matches: 10. CDR3 length equals 15 residues. The germline V gene has CDR1 SGHRS and CDR2 YFSETQ. This CDR3 is CASRTGDSWADTQYF. The CDR3 coding sequence is TGCGCCAGCAGAACAGGGGATAGTTGGGCAGATACGCAGTATTTT. The full variable domain, its missing parts supplied by reference TRBV5-1 and TRBJ2-3, is KAGVTQTPRYLIKTRGQQVTLSCSPISGHRSVSWYQQTPGQGLQFLFEYFSETQRNKGNFPGRFSGRQFSNSRSEMNVSTLELGDSALYLCASRTGDSWADTQYFGPGTRLTVL.

This clonotype was counted only a few times. Written as DNA, the CDR3 is TGTGCCAGCAGCTCCCGGGGGGGGACCACTGAAGCTTTCTTT. Its protein product is CASSSRGGTTEAFF. The chain has TRBV3-1 and TRBJ1-1; a possible D gene is TRBD1 (5 bases). V dropped 5 bases and J dropped 4 bases, with 14 bases sitting between them. CDR3 length: 14 amino acids. CDR1 is LGHDT, CDR2 YNNKEL, per germline (reference sequence).

This sequence joins TRBV5-4 and TRBJ2-1; 10 bases align to TRBD1. There are 17 residues in the CDR3. CDR1 SGHNT and CDR2 YYREEE come from the germline V gene (reference sequence). The V segment lost 4 bases and the J segment 2 bases; nucleotides outside the gene matches: 9. This CDR3 is CASSPRTGTGAYNEQFF. In DNA, the CDR3 is TGTGCCAGCAGCCCTCGGACCGGGACAGGGGCCTACAATGAGCAGTTCTTC.

This clonotype was seen ten or more times. The chain has TRBV6-2 or TRBV6-3 and TRBJ1-1; D unresolved. With 0 bases removed from V and 1 base from J, the gap between germline ends came to 6 bases. The CDR3 totals 14 residues. CDR1 is MNHEY, CDR2 SVGEGT, per germline. The CDR3 region is CASSYSPGNTEAFF. The DNA of the CDR3 is TGTGCCAGCAGTTACTCACCAGGGAACACTGAAGCTTTCTTT.

The table lists this clonotype with many counts. This chain connects TRBV18 to TRBJ2-1, with D perhaps TRBD1 (5 bases). Germline lookup yields CDR1 KGHSH and CDR2 LQKENI. Trimming cost V 2 bases and J 9 bases, with 11 bases left between them. This CDR3 is built from 13 residues. The CDR3 is CASSPFQGSEQFF. CDR3 sequence (DNA): TGTGCCAGCTCACCATTCCAGGGCAGTGAGCAGTTCTTC.

This clonotype is a singleton in its sample. The rearrangement uses TRBV6-2 or TRBV6-3 and TRBJ1-1, with 8 nucleotides matching TRBD1. Looked up from germline, CDR1 is MNHEY and CDR2 is SVGEGT. This CDR3 is built from 14 residues. V trimming: 6 bases; J trimming: 6 bases; junction bases outside the gene matches: 9. This chain's CDR3 is CASRAQGGWAEAFF. Written as DNA, the CDR3 is TGTGCCAGCAGAGCACAGGGGGGTTGGGCTGAAGCTTTCTTT.

Only a few counts were recorded for this clonotype. The CDR3 reads CASSQLGRPQYF. The CDR3 region has the DNA TGTGCCAGCAGCCAATTGGGGCGTCCGCAGTATTTT. The chain combines TRBV3-1 with TRBJ2-3, with D tentatively TRBD1 (5 bases). V was shortened by 2 bases and J by 10 bases, with 10 bases between the two germline ends. Per germline, CDR1 LGHDT and CDR2 YNNKEL (reference sequence). The CDR3 has 12 amino acids.

This clonotype was seen only a few times. The CDR3 coding sequence is TGTGCCAGCAGCTTAGCTTCCGCCGGGGTGGGCCAAGAGACCCAGTACTTC. This codes for CASSLASAGVGQETQYF. V is TRBV7-3 and J is TRBJ2-5; D might be TRBD2 (5 bases). Trimming took off 2 bases at V and 1 base at J, with 17 bases between the two ends. The germline gives CDR1 SGHTA, CDR2 FQGTGA. This CDR3 comprises 17 residues.

This clonotype came up a few times. The rearrangement joins TRBV7-9 to TRBJ2-2, with D possibly matching TRBD2 (5 bases). The ends were cut back, 4 bases at V and 4 bases at J, with 10 bases in the middle. Germline V gene lookup returns CDR1 SEHNR and CDR2 FQNEAQ (reference sequence). The CDR3 runs 14 residues. CDR3 nucleotide sequence: TGTGCCAGCAGCTATCGCCGGGGCACCGGGGAGCTGTTTTTT. This gives the protein CASSYRRGTGELFF.

This rearrangement joins TRBV12-3 or TRBV12-4 to TRBJ2-4; D possibly matches TRBD1 or TRBD2 (5 bases each). CDR3 length: 12 residues. V was clipped by 3 bases and J by 8 bases, with 8 bases between them. The CDR3 sequence: CASSFGGDIQYF. CDR3 in DNA: TGTGCCAGCAGTTTTGGGGGAGACATTCAGTACTTC.

The chain couples TRBV7-2 to TRBJ2-3; 12 bases map to TRBD2. J gave up 11 bases and V 5 bases, and 8 bases lay outside the gene matches. Germline CDR1 is SGHTA and CDR2 is FQGNSA. This CDR3 spans 14 amino acids. CDR3: CASSQRLAGVQQYF. In DNA, the CDR3 is TGTGCCAGCAGCCAAAGACTAGCGGGAGTTCAGCAGTATTTT.